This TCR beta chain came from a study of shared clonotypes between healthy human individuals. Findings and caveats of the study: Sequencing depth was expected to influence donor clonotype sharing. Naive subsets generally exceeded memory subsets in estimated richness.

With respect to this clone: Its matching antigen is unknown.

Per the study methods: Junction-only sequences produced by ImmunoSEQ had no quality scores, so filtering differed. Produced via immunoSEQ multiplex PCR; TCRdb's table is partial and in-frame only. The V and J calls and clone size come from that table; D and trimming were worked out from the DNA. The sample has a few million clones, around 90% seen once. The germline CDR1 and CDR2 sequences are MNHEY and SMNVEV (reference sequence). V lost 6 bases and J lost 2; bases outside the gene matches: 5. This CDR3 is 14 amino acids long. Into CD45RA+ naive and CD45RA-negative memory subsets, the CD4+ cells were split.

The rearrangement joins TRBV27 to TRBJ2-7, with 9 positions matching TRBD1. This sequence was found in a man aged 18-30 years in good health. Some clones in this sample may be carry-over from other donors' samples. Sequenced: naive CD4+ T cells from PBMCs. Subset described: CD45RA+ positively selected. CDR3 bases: TGTGCCAGCAGGGGGACAGGGACGCCCTACGAGCAGTACTTC. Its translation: CASRGTGTPYEQYF.